This T cell receptor (beta chain) appears in the sequencing data of a study of T cell repertoires in cytomegalovirus infection. Study as a whole: Matching HLA type, along with CMV infection, was indicated by public TCR beta signatures.

Notes on the study in general: Clonotype analysis showed dominance of the ex vivo response by HLA-C-restricted CMV-specific TCR beta clonotypes.

This clonotype was found many times. What it recognizes is unknown. Trimming removed 4 bases from V and 6 bases from J; junction bases left unmatched: 11. This CDR3 comprises 15 residues. Germline CDR1 SEHNR, CDR2 FQNEAQ (reference sequence). TCRdb re-called the reads through MiXCR, storing one row per CDR3 protein. Here the sample spans around 210,000 distinct CDR3 sequences, 6% to 8% being singletons. Sequences were obtained from PBMCs. This TCR was sampled from a human donor in good health (CMV status not recorded). Some clones in this sample may be carry-over from other donors' samples. The V gene is TRBV7-9, the J gene TRBJ2-7, with 8 bases that match TRBD1. Here the CDR3 DNA reads TGTGCCAGCAGCTACGGACAGGGAAGGCCTCCCGAGCAGTACTTC. Residues: CASSYGQGRPPEQYF.